This is a list of T cell receptor beta chains from one sample in a study of blood T cell repertoires in COVID-19. Assay: immunoSEQ multiplex PCR; the TCRdb copy retains only in-frame clones and omits some. The table has fewer than 300,000 clones, 85% seen once. The specimen sequenced was PBMCs or T cells enriched from blood (not recorded which). These receptor sequences come from a woman aged 45-65 years who had recovered from COVID-19. CDR3s include the opening cysteine and the closing phenylalanine or tryptophan. The D gene is left open where the match is weak. The size of a clone is reported for some rows only, either as once, few or many, or as a class for expanded clones.

V	D	size	J	DNA	CDR3
TRBV7-2	TRBD1	NA	TRBJ1-1	TGTGCCAGCAGCTTCTACTGGGGGTACTTCACAGGGGGAAGTACTGAAGCTTTCTTT	CASSFYWGYFTGGSTEAFF
TRBV5-1	NA	NA	TRBJ2-1	NA	CASSLFGTGSRPWFF
TRBV10-3	NA	NA	TRBJ1-2	TGTGCCATCAGCGGACTACTAGAAGGTGGCTACACCTTC	CAISGLLEGGYTF
TRBV19	TRBD1	few	TRBJ1-6	TGTGCCAGTAGTATGGGACAGGCGATTAATTCACCCCTCCACTTT	CASSMGQAINSPLHF
TRBV7-2	NA	NA	TRBJ2-5	TGTGCCAGCAGCTCGCAGGGTTGGCAAGAGACCCAGTACTTC	CASSSQGWQETQYF
TRBV30	NA	NA	TRBJ2-1	TGTGCCTGGAGTAGCTCCAATGAGCAGTTCTTC	CAWSSSNEQFF
TRBV30	NA	NA	TRBJ1-6	TGTGCCTGGAGTACGGAACAGGGCCGTTCACCCCTCCACTTT	CAWSTEQGRSPLHF
TRBV6-5	TRBD2	once	TRBJ2-1	TGTGCCAGCAGCCGTTTAGCGGGAGGGTACAATGAGCAGTTCTTC	CASSRLAGGYNEQFF
TRBV5-1	NA	NA	TRBJ2-2	TGCGCCAGCAGCTTGGCGGGACTGAACACCGGGGAGCTGTTTTTT	CASSLAGLNTGELFF
TRBV6-5	NA	NA	TRBJ2-7	TGTGCCAGCAGTTATCAGTGGCAGGGCGGAAACGAGCAGTACTTC	CASSYQWQGGNEQYF
TRBV20-1	TRBD2	NA	TRBJ2-1	TGCAGTGCGAGTACTAGCGGGAGCGTTATGACGGGCTCCTACAATGAGCAGTTCTTC	CSASTSGSVMTGSYNEQFF
TRBV28	NA	NA	TRBJ2-3	TGTGCCAGCAGTTCCGTGGAGGCAGATACGCAGTATTTT	CASSSVEADTQYF
TRBV3-1/TRBV3-2	TRBD1	NA	TRBJ1-5	TGTGCCAGCAGCCAAACAGGGGGCGGGCAGCCCCAGCATTTT	CASSQTGGGQPQHF
TRBV4-1	NA	NA	TRBJ2-1	TGCGCCAGCAGCCAAGAGAACAGGGACAATGAGCAGTTCTTC	CASSQENRDNEQFF
TRBV10-3	NA	NA	TRBJ2-7	TGTGCCATCCGGGGAGAGGGCGACGAGCAGTACTTC	CAIRGEGDEQYF
TRBV19	NA	NA	TRBJ1-5	TGTGCCAGTAGTATCGGGTGGGGCAATCAGCCCCAGCATTTT	CASSIGWGNQPQHF
TRBV7-8	TRBD2	NA	TRBJ2-2	TGTGCCAGCAGCTCTAGCGGGGGGGCCCCCGGGGAGCTGTTTTTT	CASSSSGGAPGELFF
TRBV4-1	NA	NA	TRBJ1-5	TGCGCCAGCAGCCAAGAATGGTCAACTAATCAGCCCCAGCATTTT	CASSQEWSTNQPQHF
TRBV3-1/TRBV3-2	TRBD2	NA	TRBJ2-1	TGTGCCAGCGGCGGTGGACTAGCGGGACACAATGAGCAGTTCTTC	CASGGGLAGHNEQFF
TRBV28	NA	NA	TRBJ1-5	TGTGCCAGCTTAGATCCTAGATATAATAGCAATCAGCCCCAGCATTTT	CASLDPRYNSNQPQHF
TRBV19	NA	NA	TRBJ1-1	TGTGCCAGTATTGCCAGGGTTCTGAACACTGAAGCTTTCTTT	CASIARVLNTEAFF
TRBV7-3	TRBD1	NA	TRBJ1-1	TGTGCCAGCAGCTTAGCCGGGACAGGGGGCTTCGAAGCTTTCTTT	CASSLAGTGGFEAFF
TRBV5-1	TRBD1	NA	TRBJ1-2	TGCGCCAGCAGCTGGATGGGGGCAGGGGGCTTCTCCAACTATGGCTACACCTTC	CASSWMGAGGFSNYGYTF
TRBV7-9	TRBD1	NA	TRBJ1-2	TGTGCCAGCAGCCCTAGTAATCCGTCAGGGGGAAACTATGGCTACACCTTC	CASSPSNPSGGNYGYTF
TRBV18	TRBD2	NA	TRBJ2-7	TGTGCCAGCTCCCCTCCGGGACTAGCGGGAGTCCACGAGCAGTACTTC	CASSPPGLAGVHEQYF
TRBV6-1	TRBD1	NA	TRBJ1-3	TGTGCCAGCAGTGAGACAGGGGCGCCAACCGGAAACACCATATATTTT	CASSETGAPTGNTIYF
TRBV6-4	NA	NA	TRBJ2-3	TGTGCCAGCAGTGAATCGGGATCCACAGATACGCAGTATTTT	CASSESGSTDTQYF
TRBV4-2	TRBD2	once	TRBJ2-1	TGTGCCAGCAGCCACCAGGGACTAGCGGGAGGGTACGAGCAGTTCTTC	CASSHQGLAGGYEQFF
TRBV5-6	TRBD1	NA	TRBJ2-3	TGTGCCAGCAGCAGAGGACAGGGCACAGATACGCAGTATTTT	CASSRGQGTDTQYF
TRBV5-4	TRBD1	NA	TRBJ1-6	TGTGCCAGCAGCTCGGGACAGGCCATTTCACCCCTCCACTTT	CASSSGQAISPLHF
TRBV5-1	NA	NA	TRBJ1-1	TGCGCCAGCAGCTTGAGCACAGTTAACACTGAAGCTTTCTTT	CASSLSTVNTEAFF
TRBV27	NA	NA	TRBJ1-6	TGTGCCAGCAGTTTATCCCACAGAGGGAATTACTATAATTCACCCCTCCACTTT	CASSLSHRGNYYNSPLHF
TRBV19	NA	NA	TRBJ1-2	TGTGCCAGTAGTATGGTTGCGGGGGGCGAATCCTATGGCTACACCTTC	CASSMVAGGESYGYTF